The next 5 T cell receptor beta chains were all read from a single sample in a study of cytomegalovirus exposure and HLA in healthy donors. PCR was performed using 60 Vbeta and 13 Jbeta primers. Repertoires were generated with immunoSEQ multiplex PCR, while TCRdb's copy carries only in-frame clones and drops some. The sample includes 110,000 to 150,000 clones, approximately 80% seen only once; the top ten take roughly 4.3%. The sequenced sample consisted of PBMCs. These receptors were collected from a male donor in good health and CMV-seronegative.

The chain links TRBV7-6 to TRBJ2-1; 7 nucleotides agree with TRBD2. Per germline, CDR1 SGHVS and CDR2 FNYEAQ. CDR3 size: 15 residues. V gave up 3 bases and J gave up 6 bases; unmatched junction bases: 8. The CDR3 sequence: CASSFLGGGGNEQFF. CDR3 nucleotides: TGTGCCAGCAGCTTTTTGGGGGGGGGAGGCAATGAGCAGTTCTTC.

The chain couples TRBV6-1 to TRBJ1-6; the D gene is possibly TRBD1 (5 bases). The length of the CDR3 is 17 residues. The V and J ends lost 3 bases and 0 bases respectively, with 12 bases between them. Germline CDR1 and CDR2: MNHNS and SASEGT. The CDR3 DNA reads TGTGCCAGCAGTGAGACAGTTTCTTACTCCTATAATTCACCCCTCCACTTT. Protein sequence: CASSETVSYSYNSPLHF.

This clone was observed once. This chain joins TRBV7-3 and TRBJ2-1; 8 bases are a match to TRBD2. The V gene end was trimmed by 5 bases and the J gene end by 6 bases; junction bases not matched to a gene: 3. Germline CDR1 is SGHTA and CDR2 is FQGTGA. The CDR3 has 13 residues. The CDR3 is CASSEGLANEQFF. CDR3 nucleotides: TGTGCCAGCAGCGAAGGACTAGCCAATGAGCAGTTCTTC.

This sequence joins TRBV6-7 and TRBJ2-3, with D tentatively TRBD1 (7 bases). TRBV6-7 counts as an open reading frame of uncertain function. This CDR3 comprises 18 residues. The ends were cut back, 0 bases at V and 0 bases at J, with 16 bases in the middle. CDR3 in amino acids: CASSYSGGGQVSTDTQYF. The CDR3 bases are TGTGCCAGCAGTTACTCGGGGGGTGGACAGGTTAGCACAGATACGCAGTATTTT.

This chain joins TRBV9 and TRBJ2-5, with 8 bases identical to TRBD2. Germline V lookup: CDR1 SGDLS, CDR2 YYNGEE. The CDR3 is 16 residues long. With V trimmed by 3 bases and J by 7 bases, 14 bases remained unmatched. The DNA of the CDR3 is TGTGCCAGCAGCGCCGGGGGGGCAGGACCTCTGGGGACCCAGTACTTC. As protein: CASSAGGAGPLGTQYF. Filled out from reference TRBV9 and TRBJ2-5, the complete variable domain reads DSGVTQTPKHLITATGQRVTLRCSPRSGDLSVYWYQQSLDQGLQFLIQYYNGEERAKGNILERFSAQQFPDLHSELNLSSLELGDSALYFCASSAGGAGPLGTQYFGPGTRLLVL.